This T cell receptor beta chain was identified during a study of blood T cell repertoires in COVID-19. Background on the study: Italy, Spain and the United States were the sources of the convalescent and acute COVID-19 samples. T cells, B-cell-depleted T cells, or PBMCs provided the cDNA or gDNA that served as material.

Sequencing was performed with immunoSEQ multiplex PCR; in TCRdb, only in-frame clones are kept and a portion is missing. The data contain about 130,000 clones, roughly 86% of them seen just once; the ten biggest clones take up approximately 10%. Seattle-derived patients entered the study during active infection and were followed longitudinally. Germline CDR1 is SGHAT and CDR2 is FQDESV (reference sequence). This CDR3 is 16 amino acids long. The trim removed 5 bases at V and 11 bases at J, leaving 15 bases unmatched. The TCR sequence derives from a woman aged 70 to 79 with COVID-19, enrolled during active disease. The V gene is TRBV11-1, the J gene TRBJ2-1; 10 nucleotides line up with TRBD2. Sequenced sample: peripheral blood. This CDR3 reads CASSVPGTSVQNQQFF. In nucleotides, the CDR3 is TGTGCCAGCAGCGTTCCCGGGACTAGCGTACAAAATCAGCAGTTCTTC.